This T cell receptor (beta chain) was found in a study of shared clonotypes between healthy human individuals. The assay was immunoSEQ multiplex PCR, and TCRdb's table has in-frame clones only and misses some. The table includes millions of clones, 80% to 95% detected once. Sequenced sample: naive CD4+ T cells from PBMCs. Subset meaning: CD45RA+ positively selected. The receptor's source is a man between 18 and 35 years old in good health. Some clones in this sample may be carry-over from other donors' samples.

The CDR3, as DNA: TGTGCCAGCAGTTTATGGGACAGGGAAGTAGGTAGCAATCAGCCCCAGCATTTT. This encodes CASSLWDREVGSNQPQHF. J is TRBJ1-5 and V is TRBV28, with 8 bases matching TRBD1. The CDR3 sequence is 18 residues long. After removal of 0 bases from V and 0 bases from J, the junction contained 7 bases not matched to a gene. Per the germline V gene, CDR1 is MDHEN and CDR2 is SYDVKM.